A selection of T cell receptor beta chains follows, all from one sample in a study of STAT5B mutations in CD4+ large granular lymphocyte leukemia. Repertoires were generated with immunoSEQ multiplex PCR, while TCRdb's copy carries only in-frame clones and drops some. The sample includes some 4,500 clones, around 80% seen only once; the top ten take under 8.5%. Sequences were obtained from PBMCs. These receptor sequences come from a man between 70 and 80 years old with CD4+ T-cell large granular lymphocyte leukemia. Both conserved end residues are part of each CDR3. The D gene is left open where the match is weak. Only part of the rows carry a size: once, few, many, or a class if the clone is expanded.

clone_size	v_call	d_call	j_call	cdr3_nt	cdr3_aa
.	TRBV9	TRBD2	TRBJ2-1	TGTGCCAGCAGCAAGGGACTAGCGGGAGCAGTCAATGAGCAGTTCTTC	CASSKGLAGAVNEQFF
.	TRBV5-4	.	TRBJ2-3	TGTGCCAGCAGCTTCTGGTCAGATACGCAGTATTTT	CASSFWSDTQYF
medium-sized	TRBV18	.	TRBJ1-3	TGTGCCAGCTCATTCGAGGTGTTGGGGGCTGGAAACACCATATATTTT	CASSFEVLGAGNTIYF
.	TRBV28	TRBD1	TRBJ1-1	TGTGCCAGCAGTCCCCGGGACAGGGGCTGGACTGAAGCTTTCTTT	CASSPRDRGWTEAFF
few	TRBV11-2	TRBD2	TRBJ2-1	TGTGCCAGCAGCTTAGGGACTAGCGGGATTTACAATGAGCAGTTCTTC	CASSLGTSGIYNEQFF
.	TRBV11-3	.	TRBJ2-2	TGTGCCAGCAGCTTTTCGGCCACGAACACCGGGGAGCTGTTTTTT	CASSFSATNTGELFF
.	TRBV27	.	TRBJ1-4	TGTGCCAGCAGTTCTAGGGCCGCAACTAATGAAAAACTGTTTTTT	CASSSRAATNEKLFF
.	TRBV30	TRBD1	TRBJ1-5	TGTGCCTGGAGTCGGTCTCTCCGGGACAGCCTAGATCAGCCCCAGCATTTT	CAWSRSLRDSLDQPQHF
.	TRBV30	.	TRBJ1-5	TGTGCCTGGGCTACTTCGGTTCAGCCCCAGCATTTT	CAWATSVQPQHF
.	TRBV21-1	.	TRBJ2-7	TGTGCCAGCAGTTGCGGCCTAGCTACACGTTTAGACGAGCAGTACTTC	CASSCGLATRLDEQYF
.	TRBV5-1	.	TRBJ2-5	TGCGCCAGCAGCAGGGACGGACGTACACAAGAGACCCAGTACTTC	CASSRDGRTQETQYF
.	TRBV6-1	.	TRBJ1-2	TGTGCCAGCAGTGCCGAGCCCCCGGACACCGGGAACTATGGCTACACCTTC	CASSAEPPDTGNYGYTF
.	TRBV6-1	.	TRBJ2-2	TGTGCCAGCAGGACCGGGACCTCGAACACCGGGGAGCTGTTTTTT	CASRTGTSNTGELFF
.	TRBV7-9	.	TRBJ2-5	TGTGCCAGCAGCTCTTGGCAGGCAATAAGCCAAGAGACCCAGTACTTC	CASSSWQAISQETQYF
once	TRBV19	TRBD2	TRBJ2-5	TGTGCCAGTAGTATTGCTGGGGCTAGCGGGTACCAAGAGACCCAGTACTTC	CASSIAGASGYQETQYF
.	TRBV5-6	TRBD2	TRBJ2-5	TGTGCCAGCAGCTCCACCGGGACTACGCAAGAGACCCAGTACTTC	CASSSTGTTQETQYF